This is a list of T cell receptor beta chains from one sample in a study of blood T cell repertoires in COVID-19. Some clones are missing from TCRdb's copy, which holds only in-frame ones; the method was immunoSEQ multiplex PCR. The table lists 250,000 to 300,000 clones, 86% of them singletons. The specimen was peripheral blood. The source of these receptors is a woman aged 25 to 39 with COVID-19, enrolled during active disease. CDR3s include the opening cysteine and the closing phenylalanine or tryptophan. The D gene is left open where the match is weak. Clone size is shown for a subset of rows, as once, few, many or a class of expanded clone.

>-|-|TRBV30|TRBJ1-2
TGTGCCTGGACCCCCGGGGGGTATGGCTACACCTTC
CAWTPGGYGYTF
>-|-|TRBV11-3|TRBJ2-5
TGTGCCAGCAGCTTAGCCACAGGCGGGACCCAGTACTTC
CASSLATGGTQYF
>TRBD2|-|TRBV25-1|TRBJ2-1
TGTGCCAGCACCCCTAGCGGGGGGGCCTACAATGAGCAGTTCTTC
CASTPSGGAYNEQFF
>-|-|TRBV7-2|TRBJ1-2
TGTGCCAGCAGCTTAATACAGGGTGGTTTCTACACCTTC
CASSLIQGGFYTF
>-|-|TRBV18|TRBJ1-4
TGTGCCAGCTCATTTAATGTGGGCGAAAAACTGTTTTTT
CASSFNVGEKLFF
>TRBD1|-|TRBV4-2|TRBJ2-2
TGTGCCAGCAGCCAAGAAGGTTACAGGGGGACGACCGGGGAGCTGTTTTTT
CASSQEGYRGTTGELFF
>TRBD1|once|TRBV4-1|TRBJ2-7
TGCGCCAGCAGCCAGCAGGGGACAGGGGGTATCTACGAGCAGTACTTC
CASSQQGTGGIYEQYF
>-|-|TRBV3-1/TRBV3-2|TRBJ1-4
TGTGCCAGCAGCCAAGATCTAGAGAGTAATGAAAAACTGTTTTTT
CASSQDLESNEKLFF
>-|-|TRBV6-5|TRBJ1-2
TGTGCCAGCAGTTCCCCCGCCCGGGGCTATGGCTACACCTTC
CASSSPARGYGYTF
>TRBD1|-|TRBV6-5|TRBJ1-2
TGTGCCAGCAGTAAACAAGGACAGGGACTCGGCTACACCTTC
CASSKQGQGLGYTF
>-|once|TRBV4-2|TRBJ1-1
TGTGCCAGCAGCCAATGGGGGGGATTCGCTGAAGCTTTCTTT
CASSQWGGFAEAFF
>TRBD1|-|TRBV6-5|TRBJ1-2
TGTGCCAGCACCCCGGACAGGGTAACATATGGCTACACCTTC
CASTPDRVTYGYTF
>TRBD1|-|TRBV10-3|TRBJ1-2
TGTGCCATCAGTGATGACAGGGGAGGTGGGCACACCTTC
CAISDDRGGGHTF
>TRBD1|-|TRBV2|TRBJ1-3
TGTGCCAGCATCTCCGGAGGGACAGGGGCTGGAAACACCATATATTTT
CASISGGTGAGNTIYF
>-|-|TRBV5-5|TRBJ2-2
TGTGCCAGCAGCTTGCACCAGGGAGGAACCGGGGAGCTGTTTTTT
CASSLHQGGTGELFF
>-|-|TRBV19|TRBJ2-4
TGTGCCAGTAGTATCAATAAAAACATTCAGTACTTC
CASSINKNIQYF
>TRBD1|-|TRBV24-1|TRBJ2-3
TGTGCCACCAGTGACACCGGGACAGGGGCCATAGATACGCAGTATTTT
CATSDTGTGAIDTQYF
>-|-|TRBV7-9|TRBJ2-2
TGTGCCAGCAGCTCGGGCGGGGAGCTGTTTTTT
CASSSGGELFF
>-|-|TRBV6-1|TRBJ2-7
TGTGCCAGCAGTGAACACATCACCTACGAGCAGTACTTC
CASSEHITYEQYF
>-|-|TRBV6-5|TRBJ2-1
TGTGCCAGCAGCTCCACCCGGTATGAGCAGTTCTTC
CASSSTRYEQFF
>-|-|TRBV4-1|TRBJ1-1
TGCGCCAGCAGCACCGGGACAGAAGCTTTCTTT
CASSTGTEAFF
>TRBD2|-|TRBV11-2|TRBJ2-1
TGTGCCAGCAGCTTAGAGGGACTAGTTTCCAATGAGCAGTTCTTC
CASSLEGLVSNEQFF
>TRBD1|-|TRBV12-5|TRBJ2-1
TGTGCTGTATTGGACAGGGCCTACAATGAGCAGTTCTTC
CAVLDRAYNEQFF
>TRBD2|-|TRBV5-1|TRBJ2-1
TGCGCCAGCAGCGTCTCCGGGACTAAAACCTACAATGAGCAGTTCTTC
CASSVSGTKTYNEQFF
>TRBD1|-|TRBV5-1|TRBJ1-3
TGCGCCAGCAGCTTATCGACAGGGGGCCCCTCTGGAAACACCATATATTTT
CASSLSTGGPSGNTIYF
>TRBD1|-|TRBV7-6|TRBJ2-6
TGTGCCAGCAGCCCAGAGGGACAGGGGTTTCCTGGGGCCAACGTCCTGACTTTC
CASSPEGQGFPGANVLTF
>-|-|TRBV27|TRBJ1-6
TGTGCCAGCAGTTTATCGAGTGGACGGAGGATTCTTCCCCTCCACTTT
CASSLSSGRRILPLHF
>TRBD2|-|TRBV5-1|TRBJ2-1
TGCGCCAGCAGCTCCAGCGGGGGGATCAGCTCCTACAATGAGCAGTTCTTC
CASSSSGGISSYNEQFF
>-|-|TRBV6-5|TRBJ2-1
TGTGCCAGCAGGATACTAGTTAGCAATGAGCAGTTCTTC
CASRILVSNEQFF
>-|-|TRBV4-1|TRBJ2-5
TGCGCCAGCAGCCAAGACCGGACCCAGTACTTC
CASSQDRTQYF
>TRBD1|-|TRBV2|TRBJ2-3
TGTGCCAGCAGCATGGGGACAGGGGGCAGAGATACGCAGTATTTT
CASSMGTGGRDTQYF
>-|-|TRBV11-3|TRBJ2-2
TGTGCCAGCAGCCCCGGGACACTCGACCGGGAGCTGTTTTTT
CASSPGTLDRELFF
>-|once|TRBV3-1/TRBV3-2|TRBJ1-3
TGTGCCAGCAGCCAAGTACGGGACTCTGGAAACACCATATATTTT
CASSQVRDSGNTIYF
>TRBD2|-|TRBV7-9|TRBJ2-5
TGTGCCAGCAGCTTAGTAGTTAGCGGGGGTCAAGAGACCCAGTACTTC
CASSLVVSGGQETQYF
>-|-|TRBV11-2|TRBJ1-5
TGTGCCAGCAGCTTAGTTTCAGGGTACCAGCCCCAGCATTTT
CASSLVSGYQPQHF
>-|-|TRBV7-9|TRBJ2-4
TGTGCCAGCAGCCCTAGCCGGGGAGGAGGGACCCATAACATTCAGTACTTC
CASSPSRGGGTHNIQYF
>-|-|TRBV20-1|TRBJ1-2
TGCAGTGCTCAGGGGAATGGCTACACCTTC
CSAQGNGYTF
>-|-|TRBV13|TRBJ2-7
TGTGCCAGCAGCCCCCGCGGCCCCATTTTCCAGCAGTACTTC
CASSPRGPIFQQYF
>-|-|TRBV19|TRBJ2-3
TGTGCCAGTAGTCCCAGGGTTGATACGCAGTATTTT
CASSPRVDTQYF
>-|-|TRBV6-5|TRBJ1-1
TGTGCCACCAAACTTCAAGCAATCTCCCCAGAAGCTTTCTTT
CATKLQAISPEAFF
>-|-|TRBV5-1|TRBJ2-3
TGCGCCAGCAGCTTGGCCGTTATGACGGTGGAAGAGCGAGATACGCAGTATTTT
CASSLAVMTVEERDTQYF
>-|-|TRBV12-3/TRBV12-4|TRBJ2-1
TGTGCCAGCAGTTTGAGGGGGGGCCAGTTCTTC
CASSLRGGQFF